This record concerns one T cell receptor (beta chain) sequence. These data come from a study of blood T cell repertoires in COVID-19. Background on the study: PBMCs, B-cell-depleted T cells, or T cells were the source of the cDNA or gDNA that made up the material.

Germline CDR1 KGHSH, CDR2 LQKENI. Trimming shortened V by 3 bases and J by 1 base, and 18 bases separated the two germline ends. The CDR3 length is 17 residues. In the authors' workflow: Estimation of nucleated cell counts was performed using reference gene primer amplification. Libraries were prepared by immunoSEQ multiplex PCR; TCRdb keeps only in-frame clonotypes and omits some of them. V, J and clone size were drawn from that table, and D and trimming were deduced from the DNA. Here the sample spans more than 140,000 clones, 84% being singletons. This chain links TRBV18 with TRBJ1-1, with TRBD1 as a possible D gene (6 bases). Sequenced sample: peripheral blood. This TCR derives from a woman aged 45-65 years in a cohort sampled during active or convalescent COVID-19. DNA of the CDR3: TGTGCCAGCTCACCCGGGACAATGGGGTATGGGAACACTGAAGCTTTCTTT. This codes for CASSPGTMGYGNTEAFF.